This T cell receptor (beta chain) is drawn from a study of blood T cell dynamics during melanoma immunotherapy. Study-wide background: Standard first-line treatment here was pembrolizumab or nivolumab plus ipilimumab in metastatic melanoma.

Only in-frame clones appear in the TCRdb table, and some are missing; sequencing was by immunoSEQ multiplex PCR. Of tens of thousands of clones in the sample, roughly 85% were seen once. Described time point: pre-treatment baseline. Germline V gives CDR1 KGHSH, CDR2 LQKENI. Deletions cut 1 base from V and 5 bases from J, with 16 bases between. CDR3 length equals 16 residues. Material: blood, obtained from a patient treated with checkpoint blockade. The sequence was obtained from a human donor with melanoma. This chain uses TRBV18 with TRBJ2-3; D is uncertain. CDR3: CASSPLTGSRGDTQYF. CDR3 coding DNA: TGTGCCAGCTCACCACTAACGGGCTCACGCGGAGATACGCAGTATTTT.